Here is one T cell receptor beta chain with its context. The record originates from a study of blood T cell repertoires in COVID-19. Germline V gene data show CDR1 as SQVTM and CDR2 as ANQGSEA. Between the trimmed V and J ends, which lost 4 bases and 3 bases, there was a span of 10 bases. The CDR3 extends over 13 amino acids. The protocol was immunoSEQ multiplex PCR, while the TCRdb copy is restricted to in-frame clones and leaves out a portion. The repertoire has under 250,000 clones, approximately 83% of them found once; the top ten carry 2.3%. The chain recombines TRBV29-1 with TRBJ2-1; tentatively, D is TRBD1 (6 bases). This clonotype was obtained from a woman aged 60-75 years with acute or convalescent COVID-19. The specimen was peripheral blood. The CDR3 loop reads CSVGRDNYNEQFF. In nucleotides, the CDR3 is TGCAGCGTTGGCCGGGACAACTACAATGAGCAGTTCTTC.